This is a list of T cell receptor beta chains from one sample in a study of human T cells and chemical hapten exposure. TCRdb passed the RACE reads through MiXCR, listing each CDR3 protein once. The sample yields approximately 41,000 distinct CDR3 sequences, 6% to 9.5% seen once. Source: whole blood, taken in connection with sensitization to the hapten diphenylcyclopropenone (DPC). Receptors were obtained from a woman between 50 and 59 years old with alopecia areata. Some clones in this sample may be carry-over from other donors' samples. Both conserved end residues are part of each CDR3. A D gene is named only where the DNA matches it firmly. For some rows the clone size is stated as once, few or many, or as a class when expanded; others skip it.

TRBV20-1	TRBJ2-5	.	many	TGCAGTGCTAGTTGGGCCTCAGAGACCCAGTACTTC	CSASWASETQYF
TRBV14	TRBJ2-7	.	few	TGTGCCAGCAACCAGGAGGGGCCTGCGGGCTACGAGCAGTACTTC	CASNQEGPAGYEQYF
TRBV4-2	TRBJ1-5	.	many	TGTGCCAGCAGCCAAGGGACAGACCTTAGCAATCAGCCCCAGCATTTT	CASSQGTDLSNQPQHF
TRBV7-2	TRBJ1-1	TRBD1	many	TGTGCCAGCAGCTGGGACAGGGGGCAAGACACTGAAGCTTTCTTT	CASSWDRGQDTEAFF
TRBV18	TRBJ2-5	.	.	TGTGCCAGCTCCGTTCGCCAGTACCAAGAGACCCAGTACTTC	CASSVRQYQETQYF
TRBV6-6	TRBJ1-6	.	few	TGTGCCAGCAGTGTAAAGGCGGGAAGGGGACCCCTCCACTTT	CASSVKAGRGPLHF
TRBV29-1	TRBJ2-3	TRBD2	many	TGCAGCGTCCGGACTAGCGGGAGAACAGATACGCAGTATTTT	CSVRTSGRTDTQYF
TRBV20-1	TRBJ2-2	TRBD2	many	TGCAGTGCTCCCCACCGCCCGGGACTAGGGGTAGGGGAGCTGTTTTTT	CSAPHRPGLGVGELFF
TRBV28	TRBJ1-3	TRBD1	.	TGTGCCAGCAGTCATGCCGGGACAGCATCTGGAAACACCATATATTTT	CASSHAGTASGNTIYF
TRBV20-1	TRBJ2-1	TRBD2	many	TGCAGTGCTAGTAAGTCTAGCGGGAGATACAATGAGCAGTTCTTC	CSASKSSGRYNEQFF
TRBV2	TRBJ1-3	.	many	TGTGCCAGCAGGGATCCAGCGGTCTCCCCTGGAAACACCATATATTTT	CASRDPAVSPGNTIYF
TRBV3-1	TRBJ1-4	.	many	TGTGCGGTGGGGGCAACTAATGAAAAACTGTTTTTT	CAVGATNEKLFF
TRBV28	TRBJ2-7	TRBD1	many	TGTGCCAGCCCCCCTGGACTGGGGGCCCGACAGGGAAACTACGAGCAGTACTTC	CASPPGLGARQGNYEQYF
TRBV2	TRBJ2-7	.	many	TGTGCCAGCAGTCATATTGACGGGACGGGGCAGTACTTC	CASSHIDGTGQYF
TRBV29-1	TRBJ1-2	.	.	TGCAGCGCTTTACCGGGACCCGCTGGCTACACCTTC	CSALPGPAGYTF
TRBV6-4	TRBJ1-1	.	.	TGTGCCAGCAGTATCGACAGCAACACTGAAGCTTTCTTT	CASSIDSNTEAFF
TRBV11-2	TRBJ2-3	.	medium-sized	TGTGCCAGCAGCTCCCCGGGTCCCTACACAGATACGCAGTATTTT	CASSSPGPYTDTQYF
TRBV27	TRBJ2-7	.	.	TGTGCCAGCAGTTTATCAGGTCGGGAGCAGTACTTC	CASSLSGREQYF
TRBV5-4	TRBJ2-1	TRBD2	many	TGTGCCAGCAGCATAATAGCGGGGCCCCTTGGTGAGCAGTTCTTC	CASSIIAGPLGEQFF
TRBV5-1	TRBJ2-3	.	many	TGCGCCAGCAGCTTGGAATCCCGCCTGGATACGCAGTATTTT	CASSLESRLDTQYF
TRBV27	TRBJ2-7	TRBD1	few	TGTGCCAGCAGTTTCCGGGGACAGGCAACCGAGCAGTACTTC	CASSFRGQATEQYF
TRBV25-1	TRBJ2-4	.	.	TGTGCCAGCAGTGAATACCAGGGGGCGGGAGACATTCAGTACTTC	CASSEYQGAGDIQYF
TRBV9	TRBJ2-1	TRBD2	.	TGTGCCAGCAGCTCCTGGACTAGCGGGAGCAATGAGCAGTTCTTC	CASSSWTSGSNEQFF
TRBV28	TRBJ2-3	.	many	TGTGCCAGCACCTCGAGGCCAGATACGCAGTATTTT	CASTSRPDTQYF
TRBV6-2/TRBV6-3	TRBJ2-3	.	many	TGTGCCAGCAGTTTGGTGATCCTAGGTGATACGCAGTATTTT	CASSLVILGDTQYF
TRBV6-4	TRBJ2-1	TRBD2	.	TGTGCCAGCAGTGACGACTGGCTAGCGGGAGCTCCCAATGAGCAGTTCTTC	CASSDDWLAGAPNEQFF
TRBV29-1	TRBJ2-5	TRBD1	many	TGCAGCGTTGTTCGACAGGGTAGGGCCCAGTACTTC	CSVVRQGRAQYF
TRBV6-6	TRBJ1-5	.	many	TGTGCCAGCAGCCTCGGCCAGCAACGGGGCAATCAGCCCCAGCATTTT	CASSLGQQRGNQPQHF
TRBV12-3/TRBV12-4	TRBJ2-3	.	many	TGTGCCAGCCAGATAGCCCTAGGCACAGATACGCAGTATTTT	CASQIALGTDTQYF